This TCR beta chain derives from a study of T cells in Graves' hyperthyroidism and ophthalmopathy. Across 18 months, stable Graves' hyperthyroidism was marked by no progression to ophthalmopathy. This clonotype occurred many times. Its antigen remains unknown. Regarding the study as a whole: The model forecast ophthalmopathy, anticipating it by a median roughly 6 months before onset.

The source material, RNA transcripts, was used to amplify TCR beta CDR3 regions. The study used the HTBI primer set for a first-round RT-PCR of the TCR CDR3. MiXCR, applied by TCRdb to the multiplex PCR reads, yields one record per CDR3 protein. The data show under 350,000 distinct CDR3 sequences, around 20% seen once. Germline CDR1 is SEHNR and CDR2 is FQNEAQ (reference sequence). CDR3 length: 13 amino acids. The V end was cut by 11 bases, the J end by 2 bases, with 15 bases between. The material sequenced was blood. The J gene is TRBJ1-1, the V gene TRBV7-9, with D perhaps matching TRBD1 (5 bases). The TCR comes from a woman in her 50s with Graves' hyperthyroidism. CDR3 loop: CASSRDPNTEAFF. The CDR3 bases are TGTGCCTCGTCCCGGGACCCTAACACTGAAGCTTTCTTT.